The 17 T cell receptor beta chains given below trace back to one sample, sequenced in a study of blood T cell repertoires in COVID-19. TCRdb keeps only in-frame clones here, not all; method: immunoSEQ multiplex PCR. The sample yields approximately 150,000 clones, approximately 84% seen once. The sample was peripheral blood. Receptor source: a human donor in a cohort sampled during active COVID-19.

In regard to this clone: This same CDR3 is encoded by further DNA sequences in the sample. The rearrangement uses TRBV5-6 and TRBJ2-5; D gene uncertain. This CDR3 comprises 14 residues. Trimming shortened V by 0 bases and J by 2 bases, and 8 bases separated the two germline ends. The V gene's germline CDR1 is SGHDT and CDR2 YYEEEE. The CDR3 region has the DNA TGTGCCAGCAGCTTGGACAGCCTACAAGAGACCCAGTACTTC. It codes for CASSLDSLQETQYF.

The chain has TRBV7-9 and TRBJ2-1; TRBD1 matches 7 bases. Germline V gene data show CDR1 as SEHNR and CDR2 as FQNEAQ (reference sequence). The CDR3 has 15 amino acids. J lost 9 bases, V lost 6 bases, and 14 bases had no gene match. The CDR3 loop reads CASSSSGTALSEQFF. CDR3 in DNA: TGTGCCAGCAGTTCATCCGGGACAGCTTTGAGTGAGCAGTTCTTC.

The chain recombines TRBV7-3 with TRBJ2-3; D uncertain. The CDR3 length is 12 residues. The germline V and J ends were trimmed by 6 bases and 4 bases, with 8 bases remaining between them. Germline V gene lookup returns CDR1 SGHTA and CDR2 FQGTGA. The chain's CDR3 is CASSSTADTQYF. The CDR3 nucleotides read TGTGCCAGCAGTTCAACAGCAGATACGCAGTATTTT.

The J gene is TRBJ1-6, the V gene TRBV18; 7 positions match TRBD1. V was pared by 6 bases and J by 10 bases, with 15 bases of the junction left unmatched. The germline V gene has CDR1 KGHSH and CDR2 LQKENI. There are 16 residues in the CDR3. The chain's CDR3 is CASSPLPHRGPSPLHF. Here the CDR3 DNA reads TGTGCCAGCTCGCCCCTACCCCACAGGGGACCCTCACCCCTCCACTTT.

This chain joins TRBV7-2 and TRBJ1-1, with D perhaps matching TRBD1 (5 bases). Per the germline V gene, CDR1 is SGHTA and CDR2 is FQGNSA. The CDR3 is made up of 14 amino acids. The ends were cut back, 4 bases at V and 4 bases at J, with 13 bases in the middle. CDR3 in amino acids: CASSSSGGSTEAFF. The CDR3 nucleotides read TGTGCCAGCAGCTCATCGGGGGGGAGCACTGAAGCTTTCTTT. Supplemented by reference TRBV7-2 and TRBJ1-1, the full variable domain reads GAGVSQSPSNKVTEKGKDVELRCDPISGHTALYWYRQSLGQGLEFLIYFQGNSAPDKSGLPSDRFSAERTGGSVSTLTIQRTQQEDSAVYLCASSSSGGSTEAFFGQGTRLTVV.

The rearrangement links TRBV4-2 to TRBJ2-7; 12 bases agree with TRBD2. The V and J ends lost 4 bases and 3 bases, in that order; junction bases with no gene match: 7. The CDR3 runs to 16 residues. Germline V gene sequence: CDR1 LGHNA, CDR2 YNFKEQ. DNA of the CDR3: TGTGCCAGCAGCCGCATACTAGCGGGAGGAGACTACGAGCAGTACGTC. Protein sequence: CASSRILAGGDYEQYV.

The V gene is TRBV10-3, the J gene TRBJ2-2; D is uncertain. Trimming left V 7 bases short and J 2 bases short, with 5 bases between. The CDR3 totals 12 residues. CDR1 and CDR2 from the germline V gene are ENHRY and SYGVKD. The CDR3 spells CAINSNTGELFF. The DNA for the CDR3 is TGTGCCATCAATAGTAACACCGGGGAGCTGTTTTTT.

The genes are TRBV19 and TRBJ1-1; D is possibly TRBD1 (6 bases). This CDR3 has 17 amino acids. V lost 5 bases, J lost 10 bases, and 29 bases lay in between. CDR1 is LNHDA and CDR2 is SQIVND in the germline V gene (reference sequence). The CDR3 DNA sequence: TGTGCCAGTAGTGGAGAGAACAGGGTTCAAAGGGGTTGGGGAGCTTTCTTT. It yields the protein CASSGENRVQRGWGAFF.

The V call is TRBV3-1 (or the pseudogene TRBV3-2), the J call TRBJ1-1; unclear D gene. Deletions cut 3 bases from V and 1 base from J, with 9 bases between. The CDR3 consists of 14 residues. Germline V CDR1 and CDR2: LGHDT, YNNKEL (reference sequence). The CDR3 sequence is CASSHYPRNTEAFF. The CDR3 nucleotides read TGTGCCAGCAGCCATTATCCGAGGAACACTGAAGCTTTCTTT.

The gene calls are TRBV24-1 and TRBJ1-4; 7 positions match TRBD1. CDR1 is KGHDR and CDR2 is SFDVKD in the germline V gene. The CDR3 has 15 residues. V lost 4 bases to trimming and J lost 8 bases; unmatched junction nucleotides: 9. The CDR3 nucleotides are TGTGCCACCAGTGAGCCGAGACAGGGACGCGAAAAACTGTTTTTT. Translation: CATSEPRQGREKLFF.

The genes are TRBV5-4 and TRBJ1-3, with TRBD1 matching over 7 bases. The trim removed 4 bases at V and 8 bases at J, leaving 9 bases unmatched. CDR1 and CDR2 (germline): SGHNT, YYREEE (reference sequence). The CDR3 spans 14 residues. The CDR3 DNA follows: TGTGCCAGCAGCGCCGACAGGGCCCTGGACACCATATATTTT. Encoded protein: CASSADRALDTIYF.

The CDR3 coding sequence is TGTGCCAGTAGTATAGCCCGGGCAGGGGGCAGTCAGCCCCAGCATTTT. Its protein is CASSIARAGGSQPQHF. The chain couples TRBV19 to TRBJ1-5; 8 positions agree with TRBD1. Germline assignment: CDR1 LNHDA and CDR2 SQIVND (reference sequence). The CDR3 runs 16 residues. With 1 base clipped from V and 6 bases from J, the junction kept 8 bases outside the gene matches.

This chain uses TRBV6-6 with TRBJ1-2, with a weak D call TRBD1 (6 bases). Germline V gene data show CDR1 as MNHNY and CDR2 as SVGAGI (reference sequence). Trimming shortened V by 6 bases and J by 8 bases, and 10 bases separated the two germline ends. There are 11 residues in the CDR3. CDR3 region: CASRRDTGYTF. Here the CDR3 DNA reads TGTGCCAGCAGACGGGACACCGGCTACACCTTC.

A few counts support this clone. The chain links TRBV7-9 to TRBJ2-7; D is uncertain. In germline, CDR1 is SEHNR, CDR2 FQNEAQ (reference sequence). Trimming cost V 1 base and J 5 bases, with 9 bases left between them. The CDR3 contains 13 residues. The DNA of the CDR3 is TGTGCCAGCAGCTTAGAGCAATACGACGAGCAGTACTTC. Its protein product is CASSLEQYDEQYF.

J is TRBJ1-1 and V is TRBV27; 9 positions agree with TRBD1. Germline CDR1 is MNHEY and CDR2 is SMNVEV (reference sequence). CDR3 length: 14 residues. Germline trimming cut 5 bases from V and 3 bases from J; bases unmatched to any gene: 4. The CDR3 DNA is TGTGCCAGCAGTGCGTGGGACAGGGACACTGAAGCTTTCTTT. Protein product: CASSAWDRDTEAFF.

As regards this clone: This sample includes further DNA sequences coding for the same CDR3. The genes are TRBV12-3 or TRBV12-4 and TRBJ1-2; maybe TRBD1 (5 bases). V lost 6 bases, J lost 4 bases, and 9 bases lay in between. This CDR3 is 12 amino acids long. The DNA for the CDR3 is TGTGCCAGCAGCTCAACAGGCTATGGCTACACCTTC. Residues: CASSSTGYGYTF.

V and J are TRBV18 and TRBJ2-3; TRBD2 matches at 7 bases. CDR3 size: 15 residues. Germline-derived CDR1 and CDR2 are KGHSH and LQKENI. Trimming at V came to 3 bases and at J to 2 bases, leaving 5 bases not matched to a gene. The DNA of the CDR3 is TGTGCCAGCTCACCGGAGCGGGGTCACACAGATACGCAGTATTTT. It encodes CASSPERGHTDTQYF.